What follows is one T cell receptor (beta chain) and its context. Its antigen is unknown. The data belong to a study of cytomegalovirus exposure and HLA in healthy donors. Study-wide results and caveats: Among the CMV-associated chains, three were confirmed in vitro as specific for CMV antigens. TCR beta sequences reportedly predicted the HLA-A and HLA-B alleles of most subjects accurately. Later work found most CMV-associated TCR beta chains apparently HLA-restricted.

The study ran its PCR with 60 Vbeta and 13 Jbeta primers. Profiled with immunoSEQ multiplex PCR; TCRdb holds only in-frame clones, not every one. The sample yields roughly 120,000 clones, 65% to 85% seen once. The germline CDR1 and CDR2 sequences are SQVTM and ANQGSEA. Trimming removed 4 bases at V and 4 bases at J, with 7 bases between. The CDR3 has 11 amino acids. The TCR comes from a man in his fifties in good health and CMV-seropositive. What was sequenced was PBMCs. This chain links TRBV29-1 with TRBJ2-5; the D is unclear. The CDR3 loop reads CSVGLLETQYF. In DNA form, the CDR3 reads TGCAGCGTTGGACTTCTAGAGACCCAGTACTTC.